This TCR beta chain was captured in a study of CD8 T cells in ankylosing spondylitis. One entry per CDR3 protein results from TCRdb running MiXCR on the 5' RACE reads. This table has approximately 550,000 distinct CDR3 sequences, 12% appearing once. Regarding the study as a whole: In ankylosing spondylitis patients, matched synovial fluid reportedly showed significant enrichment of disease-linked clones. Peripheral blood samples showed relatively rare disease-linked clones, and these clones were CD8+. There was a TCR beta motif, made of 7 to 9 highly homologous variants, that appeared characteristic of ankylosing spondylitis blood. Previous work reported some of these motif variants in the synovial fluid and blood of reactive arthritis.

This clonotype was counted many times. Its antigen is still unknown. V dropped 4 bases and J dropped 4; count of bases not matched to a gene: 4. The CDR3 length is 15 residues. The chain uses TRBV12-3 or TRBV12-4 and TRBJ1-4; 9 positions agree with TRBD1. The receptor was isolated from a male donor with ankylosing spondylitis. Sequences were obtained from blood, either unsorted or a sorted T cell fraction (not recorded which). This CDR3 reads CASSYPGQGNEKLFF. CDR3 DNA: TGTGCCAGCAGTTATCCGGGACAGGGTAATGAAAAACTGTTTTTT.